This T cell receptor beta chain was recorded in a study of T cell responses to AZD1222 COVID-19 vaccine. The CDR3 loop spans 15 amino acids. Whole-study findings and limits: Donors, mostly white British, included more females; clonal diversity was possibly underestimated. Repertoire samples came only from after the peak T cell response. Of spike-specific TCRs, nearly half reportedly target regions left unmutated in variants. Breadth and depth of Spike-specific TCRs rose after two AZD1222 doses.

Using immunoSEQ multiplex PCR, the repertoire was profiled, and TCRdb retains in-frame clones only, with some absent. The table includes some 110,000 clones, 90% detected once. A word on this clone: Its matching antigen is unknown.

The sequence was obtained from an adult who received the AZD1222 COVID-19 vaccine. The source material was peripheral blood, sampled 28 days after the second AZD1222 dose. V gene TRBV21-1 combines with J gene TRBJ1-4; the D call in the table, TRBD1, was not verified against the DNA. TRBV21-1 corresponds to a pseudogene. In DNA, the CDR3 is TGTGCCACAAACCTGCGACAGGGGGAAAATGAAAAACTGTTTTTT. Its translation is CATNLRQGENEKLFF.